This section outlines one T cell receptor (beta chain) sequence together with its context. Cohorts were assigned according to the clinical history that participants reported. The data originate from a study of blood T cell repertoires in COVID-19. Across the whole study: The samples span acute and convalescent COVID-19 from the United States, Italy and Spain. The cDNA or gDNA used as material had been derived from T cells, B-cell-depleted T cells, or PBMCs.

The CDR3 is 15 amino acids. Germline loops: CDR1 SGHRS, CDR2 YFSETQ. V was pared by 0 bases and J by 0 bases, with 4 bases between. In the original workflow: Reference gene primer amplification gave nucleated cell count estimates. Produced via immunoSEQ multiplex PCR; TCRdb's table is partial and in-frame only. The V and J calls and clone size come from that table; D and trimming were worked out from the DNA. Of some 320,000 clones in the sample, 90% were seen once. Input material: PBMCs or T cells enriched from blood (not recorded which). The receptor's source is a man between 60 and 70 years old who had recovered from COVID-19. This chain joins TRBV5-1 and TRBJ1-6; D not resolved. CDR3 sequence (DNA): TGCGCCAGCAGCTTGGGAGGCTCCTATAATTCACCCCTCCACTTT. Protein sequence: CASSLGGSYNSPLHF.